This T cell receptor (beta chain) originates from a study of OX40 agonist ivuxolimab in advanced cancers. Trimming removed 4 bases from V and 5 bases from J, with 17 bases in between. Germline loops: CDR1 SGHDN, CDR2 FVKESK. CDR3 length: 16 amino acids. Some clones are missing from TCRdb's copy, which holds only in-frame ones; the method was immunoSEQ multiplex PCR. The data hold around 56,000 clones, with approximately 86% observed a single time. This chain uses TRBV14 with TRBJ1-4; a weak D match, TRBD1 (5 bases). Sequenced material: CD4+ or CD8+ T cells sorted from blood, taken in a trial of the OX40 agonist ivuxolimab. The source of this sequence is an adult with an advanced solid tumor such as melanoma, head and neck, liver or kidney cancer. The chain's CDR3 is CASSPVGGRTNEKLFF. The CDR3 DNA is TGTGCCAGCAGCCCCGTCGGGGGACGTACAAATGAAAAACTGTTTTTT. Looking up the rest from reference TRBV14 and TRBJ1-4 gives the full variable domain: EAGVTQFPSHSVIEKGQTVTLRCDPISGHDNLYWYRRVMGKEIKFLLHFVKESKQDESGMPNNRFLAERTGGTYSTLKVQPAELEDSGVYFCASSPVGGRTNEKLFFGSGTQLSVL.